This TCR beta chain emerged from a study of blood T cell repertoires in COVID-19. Study-level information: PBMCs, B-cell-depleted T cells, or T cells were the source of the cDNA or gDNA that made up the material.

In germline, CDR1 is MNHEY, CDR2 SVGAGI. The V end was cut by 5 bases, the J end by 2 bases, with 12 bases between. CDR3 length equals 14 residues. Clones were read by immunoSEQ multiplex PCR, and TCRdb kept only the in-frame ones, dropping some. The sample carries 200,000 or so clones, more than 65% recorded once. The sequenced sample consisted of PBMCs or T cells enriched from blood (not recorded which). V usage is TRBV6-5 and J usage is TRBJ1-1; D is possibly TRBD1 (6 bases). The receptor was derived from a man aged 40-55 years who had recovered from COVID-19. CDR3 nucleotides: TGTGCCAGCAGTCTAATACAGGGAAACACTGAAGCTTTCTTT. This translates into CASSLIQGNTEAFF.